This T cell receptor (beta chain) was observed in a study of T cell repertoires in cytomegalovirus infection. Turning to the study itself: It was recently identified HLA-C-restricted and well-studied HLA-B-restricted CMV epitopes that the study used. Matching HLA type, along with CMV infection, was indicated by public TCR beta signatures.

With regard to this clonotype: No antigen is known for it.

TCRdb ran MiXCR on the reads and lists one entry per CDR3 protein. The data show about 740,000 distinct CDR3 sequences, around 35% seen once. General study points: HLA-C-restricted TCR beta clonotypes specific for CMV led the ex vivo response.

V gave up 3 bases and J gave up 2 bases; unmatched junction bases: 1. The CDR3 loop spans 15 amino acids. The germline V gene encodes CDR1 MNHNS and CDR2 SASEGT. Sequencing was performed on cultured PBMCs, taken from culture after CMV antigen stimulation. This rearrangement joins TRBV6-1 to TRBJ2-7; 13 bases line up with TRBD2. The sequence derives from a human donor in good health (CMV status not recorded). Some clones in this sample may be carry-over from other donors' samples. The CDR3 DNA reads as TGTGCCAGCAGTGACGGACTAGCGGGGGCCTACGAGCAGTACTTC. This codes for CASSDGLAGAYEQYF.